Below, 27 T cell receptor beta chains from the same sample are listed, as sequenced in a study of shared T cell receptors in the human thymus. Data came from immunoSEQ multiplex PCR; TCRdb stores just in-frame clones and leaves some out. The table shows around 340,000 clones, with 85% to 95% occurring only once. The specimen was thymocytes. These receptors were taken from a human donor.

The V call is TRBV9, the J call TRBJ1-1; D gene unclear. Trimming shortened V by 0 bases and J by 3 bases, and 12 bases separated the two germline ends. The CDR3 is made up of 15 amino acids. Germline-derived CDR1 and CDR2 are SGDLS and YYNGEE. The CDR3 nucleotides are TGTGCCAGCAGCGTAGGGGAGGGCTGGGACACTGAAGCTTTCTTT. Translated: CASSVGEGWDTEAFF. Variable domain in full (rest from reference TRBV9 and TRBJ1-1): DSGVTQTPKHLITATGQRVTLRCSPRSGDLSVYWYQQSLDQGLQFLIQYYNGEERAKGNILERFSAQQFPDLHSELNLSSLELGDSALYFCASSVGEGWDTEAFFGQGTRLTVV.

This rearrangement joins TRBV28 to TRBJ2-7, with 9 bases fitting TRBD1. J was trimmed by 3 bases and V by 6 bases; bases with no gene match: 6. CDR1 is MDHEN and CDR2 is SYDVKM in the germline V gene. The CDR3 contains 14 residues. The CDR3 loop is CASSDRGKHYEQYF. CDR3 nucleotide sequence: TGTGCCAGCAGCGACAGGGGGAAGCACTACGAGCAGTACTTC.

The V call is TRBV27, the J call TRBJ1-1; 8 bases match TRBD1. Germline V gene data show CDR1 as MNHEY and CDR2 as SMNVEV (reference sequence). V was pared by 5 bases and J by 5 bases, with 7 bases of the junction left unmatched. The CDR3 has 14 residues. CDR3 DNA sequence: TGTGCCAGCAGTGCCGGACAGGGTGAAACTGAAGCTTTCTTT. This gives the protein CASSAGQGETEAFF.

This chain joins TRBV10-3 and TRBJ2-3; 9 nucleotides align to TRBD1. Per germline, CDR1 ENHRY and CDR2 SYGVKD. Trimming took 6 bases from V and 5 from J; bases not matched to a gene: 6. The CDR3 totals 14 residues. As DNA, the CDR3 is TGTGCCATCAGCCCGACAGGGGGATTAGATACGCAGTATTTT. It encodes CAISPTGGLDTQYF.

This rearrangement joins TRBV5-1 to TRBJ2-7; TRBD2 matches 11 bases. The CDR3 length is 16 residues. CDR1 is SGHRS and CDR2 is YFSETQ in the germline V gene. V lost 4 bases and J lost 1; bases outside the gene matches: 7. The CDR3 reads CASSPEASGRSYEQYF. CDR3 DNA sequence: TGCGCCAGCAGCCCGGAGGCTAGCGGGAGGTCCTACGAGCAGTACTTC.

The rearrangement links TRBV2 to TRBJ2-7, with D perhaps being TRBD1 or TRBD2 (6 bases each). CDR3 size: 17 residues. CDR1 and CDR2 from the germline V gene are SNHLY and FYNNEI. With 2 bases removed from V and 1 base from J, the gap between germline ends came to 18 bases. CDR3 in amino acids: CASSERGARTYSYEQYF. As DNA, the CDR3 is TGTGCCAGCAGTGAAAGGGGGGCCAGGACTTATTCCTACGAGCAGTACTTC.

The rearrangement uses TRBV10-2 and TRBJ1-2, with TRBD1 matching 7 bases. V shed 5 bases and J 5 bases; nucleotides not matched to a gene: 8. Per the germline V gene, CDR1 is WSHSY and CDR2 is SAAADI. CDR3 length equals 14 residues. CDR3 sequence (DNA): TGCGCCAGCAGTTGGACAGGCTGGGAATATGGCTACACCTTC. Translating gives CASSWTGWEYGYTF.

The V call is TRBV15, the J call TRBJ2-4, with TRBD2 matching over 12 bases. The CDR3 is 17 residues long. V lost 6 bases, J lost 0 bases, and 6 bases stayed unmatched. Germline CDR1 is LNHNV and CDR2 is YYDKDF (reference sequence). CDR3: CATRRGLAGSAKNIQYF. In DNA, the CDR3 is TGTGCCACCAGGCGCGGACTAGCGGGATCAGCCAAAAACATTCAGTACTTC.

The chain uses TRBV27 and TRBJ2-7; the match to TRBD2 covers 10 bases. Germline V gives CDR1 MNHEY, CDR2 SMNVEV (reference sequence). The ends lost 5 bases at V and 0 bases at J; junction bases unmatched: 7. This CDR3 has 16 residues. The CDR3 loop is CASSPGTSEASYEQYF. The CDR3 bases are TGTGCCAGCAGTCCCGGGACTAGCGAGGCCTCCTACGAGCAGTACTTC.

The rearrangement joins TRBV11-2 to TRBJ2-7; no firm D call. V was clipped by 2 bases and J by 0 bases, with 11 bases between them. CDR3 length equals 15 residues. CDR1 SGHAT and CDR2 FQNNGV come from the germline V gene. DNA of the CDR3: TGTGCCAGCAGCTTATGGGCCGTCAGCTCCTACGAGCAGTACTTC. Translation: CASSLWAVSSYEQYF.

The chain recombines TRBV12-5 with TRBJ2-7; TRBD2 aligns across 11 bases. J lost 3 bases, V lost 7 bases, and 11 bases had no gene match. The germline CDR1 and CDR2 sequences are LGHNT and FRNRAP. The CDR3 runs to 16 residues. CDR3 sequence: CASVLMSSGRIYEQYF. The CDR3 DNA is TGTGCTAGTGTCCTTATGTCTAGCGGGAGGATCTACGAGCAGTACTTC.

V is TRBV6-5 and J is TRBJ2-7; D is possibly TRBD2 (6 bases). The CDR3 runs 16 residues. V lost 4 bases and J lost 7, with 23 bases in between. Germline values: CDR1 MNHEY, CDR2 SVGAGI. The CDR3 sequence: CASSSGGPQPPREQYF. The CDR3, as DNA: TGTGCCAGCAGTTCCGGAGGGCCCCAGCCTCCTAGGGAGCAGTACTTC.

The V and J genes are TRBV19 and TRBJ1-2; TRBD1 might be the D (6 bases). The germline V gene encodes CDR1 LNHDA and CDR2 SQIVND (reference sequence). The CDR3 runs 13 residues. V lost 6 bases and J 6 bases, leaving 14 bases between the germline ends. CDR3 amino acids: CASSRRRGNGYTF. In nucleotides, the CDR3 is TGTGCCAGTAGCCGCAGGAGGGGGAATGGCTACACCTTC.

The gene calls are TRBV28 and TRBJ2-2; 9 positions agree with TRBD1. CDR3 length equals 17 residues. The ends lost 6 bases at V and 0 bases at J; junction bases unmatched: 8. Germline V gene lookup returns CDR1 MDHEN and CDR2 SYDVKM. The CDR3 reads CASSPPGQGSNTGELFF. The CDR3 DNA sequence: TGTGCCAGCAGCCCCCCCGGACAGGGGTCGAACACCGGGGAGCTGTTTTTT.

The genes are TRBV7-3 and TRBJ2-1, with 16 bases lining up with TRBD2. The CDR3 extends over 19 amino acids. The germline CDR1 and CDR2 sequences are SGHTA and FQGTGA. V was clipped by 1 base and J by 0 bases; unmatched bases: 3. CDR3 coding DNA: TGTGCCAGCAGCTTAAGTGGGACTAGCGGGAGGGGCTCCTACAATGAGCAGTTCTTC. Translation: CASSLSGTSGRGSYNEQFF.

This chain connects TRBV27 to TRBJ2-1; D gene uncertain. V was cut by 2 bases and J by 9 bases, with 5 bases left in between. This CDR3 is 11 amino acids long. Germline V gene data show CDR1 as MNHEY and CDR2 as SMNVEV (reference sequence). The CDR3 nucleotides are TGTGCCAGCAGTTTAGGTACTGAGCAGTTCTTC. It codes for CASSLGTEQFF.

The chain joins TRBV28 to TRBJ1-5; D is unclear. Trimming cost V 3 bases and J 4 bases, with 19 bases left between them. The germline V gene encodes CDR1 MDHEN and CDR2 SYDVKM. This CDR3 has 17 amino acids. DNA for the CDR3: TGTGCCAGCAGTTTGGATGCAGGTAGGGCGAAAAATCAGCCCCAGCATTTT. Translating gives CASSLDAGRAKNQPQHF. The full variable domain, in which reference TRBV28 and TRBJ1-5 provide the parts outside the CDR3, is DVKVTQSSRYLVKRTGEKVFLECVQDMDHENMFWYRQDPGLGLRLIYFSYDVKMKEKGDIPEGYSVSREKKERFSLILESASTNQTSMYLCASSLDAGRAKNQPQHFGDGTRLSIL.

This chain joins TRBV29-1 and TRBJ2-1; D possibly corresponds to TRBD2 (5 bases). The CDR3 has 19 amino acids. Trimming took off 1 base at V and 0 bases at J, with 22 bases between the two ends. CDR1 is SQVTM and CDR2 is ANQGSEA in the germline V gene. The chain's CDR3 is CSVEAGYKKRKLSYNEQFF. The CDR3 bases are TGCAGCGTTGAAGCGGGGTATAAAAAGCGGAAACTCTCCTACAATGAGCAGTTCTTC.

The chain has TRBV19 and TRBJ1-5; D unresolved. The germline V and J ends were trimmed by 5 bases and 0 bases, with 14 bases remaining between them. This CDR3 contains 16 residues. Germline V gene sequence: CDR1 LNHDA, CDR2 SQIVND (reference sequence). CDR3: CASSARTAYSNQPQHF. CDR3 in DNA: TGTGCCAGTAGTGCAAGGACGGCGTATAGCAATCAGCCCCAGCATTTT.

The table lists this clone with a count of one. V usage is TRBV5-1 and J usage is TRBJ1-1; D remains ambiguous. Germline V gene lookup returns CDR1 SGHRS and CDR2 YFSETQ. This CDR3 region has 15 residues. The germline V and J ends were trimmed by 0 bases and 3 bases, with 12 bases remaining between them. CDR3 sequence (DNA): TGCGCCAGCAGCTTGGGGAGGGTGAGGGACACTGAAGCTTTCTTT. It translates to CASSLGRVRDTEAFF.

The V call is TRBV27, the J call TRBJ2-2, with D maybe TRBD2 (5 bases). The CDR3 extends over 17 amino acids. Per germline, CDR1 MNHEY and CDR2 SMNVEV (reference sequence). V shed 2 bases and J shed 5 bases, with 18 bases lying between them. The CDR3 coding sequence is TGTGCCAGCAGTTTACTCCTAGGGAGTACGGGTACCGGGGAGCTGTTTTTT. This sequence encodes CASSLLLGSTGTGELFF.

The J gene is TRBJ2-7, the V gene TRBV6-1, with D perhaps TRBD1 (5 bases). Per germline, CDR1 MNHNS and CDR2 SASEGT. CDR3 size: 14 residues. Deletions cut 3 bases from V and 6 bases from J, with 15 bases between. This chain's CDR3 is CASSDLAGPLEQYF. The DNA of the CDR3 is TGTGCCAGCAGTGATTTAGCAGGGCCCCTCGAGCAGTACTTC.

The CDR3 reads CASSHVPGHGPDTQYF. CDR3 sequence (DNA): TGTGCCAGCAGCCACGTACCGGGACACGGGCCAGATACGCAGTATTTT. The chain links TRBV14 to TRBJ2-3; weak D call: TRBD1 (6 bases). The CDR3 has 16 amino acids. V was shortened by 3 bases and J by 4 bases, with 17 bases between the two germline ends. Germline V gene lookup returns CDR1 SGHDN and CDR2 FVKESK.

J is TRBJ1-4 and V is TRBV27; TRBD1 matches 7 bases. The CDR3 has 14 residues. The germline gives CDR1 MNHEY, CDR2 SMNVEV (reference sequence). Unmatched junction bases numbered 7, after V lost 6 bases and J lost 6 bases. CDR3 residues: CASSHGQVDEKLFF. CDR3 bases: TGTGCCAGCAGCCACGGACAGGTCGATGAAAAACTGTTTTTT.

The V and J genes are TRBV7-9 and TRBJ2-3; no clear D. The CDR3 spans 12 residues. Per germline, CDR1 SEHNR and CDR2 FQNEAQ (reference sequence). Trimming took off 4 bases at V and 0 bases at J, with 2 bases between the two ends. The CDR3 reads CASSSSTDTQYF. The CDR3 DNA is TGTGCCAGCAGCTCTAGCACAGATACGCAGTATTTT.

The V and J genes are TRBV5-8 and TRBJ2-3, with 11 bases matching TRBD2. Losses at the gene ends were 4 bases for V and 2 bases for J; bases not matched to a gene: 9. CDR3 length: 17 amino acids. CDR1 is SGHTS, CDR2 YDEGEE, per germline. This chain's CDR3 is CASSDRTSGFHTDTQYF. The CDR3 region has the DNA TGTGCCAGCAGCGACCGGACTAGCGGGTTCCACACAGATACGCAGTATTTT.

The chain is built from TRBV27 and TRBJ2-1, with unresolved D. The germline V gene encodes CDR1 MNHEY and CDR2 SMNVEV (reference sequence). The V gene lost 5 bases and the J gene lost 0 bases, with 14 bases spanning the gap. The CDR3 totals 16 residues. CDR3 coding DNA: TGTGCCAGCAGTCCCGGGCCCCCTTGCTCCTACAATGAGCAGTTCTTC. Translating gives CASSPGPPCSYNEQFF.